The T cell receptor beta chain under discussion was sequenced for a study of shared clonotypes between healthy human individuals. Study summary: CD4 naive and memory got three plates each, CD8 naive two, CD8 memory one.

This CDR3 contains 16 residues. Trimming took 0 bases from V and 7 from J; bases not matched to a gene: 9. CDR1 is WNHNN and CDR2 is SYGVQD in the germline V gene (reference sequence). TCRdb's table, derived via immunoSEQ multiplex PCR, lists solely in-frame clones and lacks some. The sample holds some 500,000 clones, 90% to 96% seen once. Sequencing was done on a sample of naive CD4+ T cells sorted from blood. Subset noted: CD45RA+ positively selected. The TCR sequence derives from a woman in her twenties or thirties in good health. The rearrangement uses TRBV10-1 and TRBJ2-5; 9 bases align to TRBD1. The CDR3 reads CASSESMGQGLLTQYF. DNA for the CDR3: TGCGCCAGCAGTGAGTCTATGGGACAGGGATTATTGACCCAGTACTTC.